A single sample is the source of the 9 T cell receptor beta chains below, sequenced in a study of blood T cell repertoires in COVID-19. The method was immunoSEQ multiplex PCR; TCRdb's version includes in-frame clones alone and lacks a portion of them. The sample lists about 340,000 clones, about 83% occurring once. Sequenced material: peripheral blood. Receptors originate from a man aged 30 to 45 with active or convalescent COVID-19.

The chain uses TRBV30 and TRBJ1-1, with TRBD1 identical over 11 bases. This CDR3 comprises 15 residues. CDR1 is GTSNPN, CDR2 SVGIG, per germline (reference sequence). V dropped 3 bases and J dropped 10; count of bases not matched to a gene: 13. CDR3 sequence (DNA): TGTGCCTGGAGCCCAGGACAGGGGGCGCAGTCTGGAGCTTTCTTT. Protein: CAWSPGQGAQSGAFF.

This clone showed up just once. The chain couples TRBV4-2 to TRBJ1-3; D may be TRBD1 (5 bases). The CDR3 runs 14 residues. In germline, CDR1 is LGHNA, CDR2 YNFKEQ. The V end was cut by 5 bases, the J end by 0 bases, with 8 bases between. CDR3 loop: CASSGQGSGNTIYF. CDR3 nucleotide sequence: TGTGCCAGCAGCGGTCAGGGCTCTGGAAACACCATATATTTT.

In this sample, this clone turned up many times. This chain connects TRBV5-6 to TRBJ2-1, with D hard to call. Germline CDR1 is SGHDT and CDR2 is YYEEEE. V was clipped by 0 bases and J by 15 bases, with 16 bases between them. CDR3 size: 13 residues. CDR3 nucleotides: TGTGCCAGCAGCTTGGGGCCCGACTTGGAATTGTTCTTC. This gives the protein CASSLGPDLELFF. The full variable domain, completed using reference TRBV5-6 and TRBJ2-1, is DAGVTQSPTHLIKTRGQQVTLRCSPKSGHDTVSWYQQALGQGPQFIFQYYEEEERQRGNFPDRFSGHQFPNYSSELNVNALLLGDSALYLCASSLGPDLELFFGPGTRLTVL.

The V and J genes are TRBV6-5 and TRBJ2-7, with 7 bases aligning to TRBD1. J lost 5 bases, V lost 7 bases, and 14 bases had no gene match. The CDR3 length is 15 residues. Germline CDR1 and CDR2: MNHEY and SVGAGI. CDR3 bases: TGTGCCAGCACCACCGGACAGGTCGCCTTTGACGAGCAGTACTTC. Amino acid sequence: CASTTGQVAFDEQYF.

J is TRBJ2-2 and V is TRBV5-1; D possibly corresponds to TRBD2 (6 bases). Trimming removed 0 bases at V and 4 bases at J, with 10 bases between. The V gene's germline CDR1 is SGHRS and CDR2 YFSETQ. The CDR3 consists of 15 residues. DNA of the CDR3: TGCGCCAGCAGCTTGGACCAGGGAGGCACCGGGGAGCTGTTTTTT. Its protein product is CASSLDQGGTGELFF.

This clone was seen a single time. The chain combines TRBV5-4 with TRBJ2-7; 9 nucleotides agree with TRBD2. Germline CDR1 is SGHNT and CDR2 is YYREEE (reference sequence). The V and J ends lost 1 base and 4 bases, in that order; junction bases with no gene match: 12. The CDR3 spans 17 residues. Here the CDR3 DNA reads TGTGCCAGCAGCTTGCAGCGTGGGGCTAGCGGGACTTACGAGCAGTACTTC. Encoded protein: CASSLQRGASGTYEQYF. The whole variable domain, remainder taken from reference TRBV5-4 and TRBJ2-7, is ETGVTQSPTHLIKTRGQQVTLRCSSQSGHNTVSWYQQALGQGPQFIFQYYREEENGRGNFPPRFSGLQFPNYSSELNVNALELDDSALYLCASSLQRGASGTYEQYFGPGTRLTVT.

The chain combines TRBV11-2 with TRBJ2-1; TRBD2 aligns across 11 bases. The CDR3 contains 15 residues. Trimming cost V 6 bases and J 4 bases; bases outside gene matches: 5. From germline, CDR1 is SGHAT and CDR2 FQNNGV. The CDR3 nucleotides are TGTGCCAGCAGATCGACTAGCGGGAAGTACAATGAGCAGTTCTTC. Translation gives CASRSTSGKYNEQFF. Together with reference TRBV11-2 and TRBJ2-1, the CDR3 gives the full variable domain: EAGVAQSPRYKIIEKRQSVAFWCNPISGHATLYWYQQILGQGPKLLIQFQNNGVVDDSQLPKDRFSAERLKGVDSTLKIQPAKLEDSAVYLCASRSTSGKYNEQFFGPGTRLTVL.

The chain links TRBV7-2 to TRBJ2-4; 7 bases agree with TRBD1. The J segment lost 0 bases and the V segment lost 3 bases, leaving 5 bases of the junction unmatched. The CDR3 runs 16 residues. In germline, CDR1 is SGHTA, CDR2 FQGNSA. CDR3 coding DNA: TGTGCCAGCAGCTTGCGGACAGGACTAGCCAAAAACATTCAGTACTTC. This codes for CASSLRTGLAKNIQYF.

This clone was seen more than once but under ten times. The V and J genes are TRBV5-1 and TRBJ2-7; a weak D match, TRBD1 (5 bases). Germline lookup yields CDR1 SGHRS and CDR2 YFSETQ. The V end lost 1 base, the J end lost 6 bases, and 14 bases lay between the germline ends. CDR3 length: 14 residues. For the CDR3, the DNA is TGCGCCAGCAGCTTGAGAGAAGGGGTGGTCGAGCAGTACTTC. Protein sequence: CASSLREGVVEQYF.